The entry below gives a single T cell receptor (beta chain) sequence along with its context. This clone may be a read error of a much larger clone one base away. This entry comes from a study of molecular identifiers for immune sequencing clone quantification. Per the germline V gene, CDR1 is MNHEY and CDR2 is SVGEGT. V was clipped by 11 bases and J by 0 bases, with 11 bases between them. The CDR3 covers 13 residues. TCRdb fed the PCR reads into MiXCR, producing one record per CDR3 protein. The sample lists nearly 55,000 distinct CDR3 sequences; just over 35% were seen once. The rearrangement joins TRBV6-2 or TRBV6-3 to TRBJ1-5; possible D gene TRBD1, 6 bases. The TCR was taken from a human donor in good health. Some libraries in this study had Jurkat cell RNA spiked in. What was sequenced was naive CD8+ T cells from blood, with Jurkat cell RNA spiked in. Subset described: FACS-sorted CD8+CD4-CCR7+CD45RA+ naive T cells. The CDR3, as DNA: TGTGCCTGCCGGGACATTAGCAATCAGCCCCAGCATTTT. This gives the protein CACRDISNQPQHF.